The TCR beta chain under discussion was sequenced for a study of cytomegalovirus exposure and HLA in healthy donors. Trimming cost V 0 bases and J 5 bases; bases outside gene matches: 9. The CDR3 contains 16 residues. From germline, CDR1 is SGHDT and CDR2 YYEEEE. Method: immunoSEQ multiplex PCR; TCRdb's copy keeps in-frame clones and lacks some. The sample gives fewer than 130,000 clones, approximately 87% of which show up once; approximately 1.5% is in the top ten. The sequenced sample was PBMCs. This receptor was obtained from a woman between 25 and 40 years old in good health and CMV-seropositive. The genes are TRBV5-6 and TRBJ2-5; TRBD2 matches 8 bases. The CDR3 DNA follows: TGTGCCAGCAGCTTGGATCTCGGGGGGGCTTGGGAGACCCAGTACTTC. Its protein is CASSLDLGGAWETQYF.